This T cell receptor beta chain comes out of a study of cytotoxic CD8 clonotypes in ibrutinib-treated CLL. Study context: Average yields of 255,043 productive templates and tens of thousands of productive rearrangements characterized the samples.

Sequencing was performed with immunoSEQ multiplex PCR; in TCRdb, only in-frame clones are kept and a portion is missing. Among about 40,000 clones listed, just over 70% were seen once. The J segment lost 3 bases and the V segment lost 3 bases, leaving 6 bases of the junction unmatched. This CDR3 is 14 amino acids long. Germline values: CDR1 SGDLS, CDR2 YYNGEE. This clonotype originated in a human donor with chronic lymphocytic leukemia. The gene calls are TRBV9 and TRBJ2-7; TRBD1 aligns across 7 bases. Sequencing was performed on PBMCs, taken at disease progression, from a patient treated with ibrutinib. In DNA form, the CDR3 reads TGTGCCAGCAGCGAGGGGACAGTAGGCTACGAGCAGTACTTC. Translation: CASSEGTVGYEQYF.